The entry below gives a single T cell receptor beta chain sequence along with its context. The entry originates in a study of CD8 T cells in Susac syndrome. The CDR3 covers 16 residues. Trimming removed 5 bases from V and 6 bases from J, with 20 bases in between. RNA totalling about 0.5 to 1 ug underwent reverse transcription with random hexamers. Each CDR3 protein is one row after TCRdb ran MiXCR on the immunoSEQ multiplex PCR reads. The sample yields tens of thousands of distinct CDR3 sequences, about 91% seen once. Through negative isolation, CD4+ and CD8+ T cells were obtained, while TEMRA cells were enriched using FACS.

This TCR was recovered from a human donor in good health. The chain employs TRBV12-3 or TRBV12-4 and TRBJ2-4; the D gene is possibly TRBD1 (8 bases). Sequenced sample: CD8+ T cells from PBMCs. The CDR3 loop reads CASSSDGGTGGNIQYF. CDR3 DNA: TGTGCCAGCAGTAGCGACGGGGGGACAGGTGGAAACATTCAGTACTTC.